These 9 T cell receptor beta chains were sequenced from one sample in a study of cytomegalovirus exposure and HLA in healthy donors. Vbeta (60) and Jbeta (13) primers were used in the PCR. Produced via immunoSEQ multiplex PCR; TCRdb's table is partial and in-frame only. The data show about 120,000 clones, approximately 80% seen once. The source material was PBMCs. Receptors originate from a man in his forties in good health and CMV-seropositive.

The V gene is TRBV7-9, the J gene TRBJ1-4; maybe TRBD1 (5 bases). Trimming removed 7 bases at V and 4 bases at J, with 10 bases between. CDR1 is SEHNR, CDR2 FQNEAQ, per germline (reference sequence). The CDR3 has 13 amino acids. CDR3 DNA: TGTGCCAGCAACAGGCACCTTAATGAAAAACTGTTTTTT. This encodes CASNRHLNEKLFF.

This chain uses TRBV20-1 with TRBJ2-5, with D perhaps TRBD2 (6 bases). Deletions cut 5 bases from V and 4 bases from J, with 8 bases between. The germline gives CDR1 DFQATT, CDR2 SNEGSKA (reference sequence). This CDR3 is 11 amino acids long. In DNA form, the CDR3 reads TGCAGTGCTGACGGGAGAGAGACCCAGTACTTC. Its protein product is CSADGRETQYF.

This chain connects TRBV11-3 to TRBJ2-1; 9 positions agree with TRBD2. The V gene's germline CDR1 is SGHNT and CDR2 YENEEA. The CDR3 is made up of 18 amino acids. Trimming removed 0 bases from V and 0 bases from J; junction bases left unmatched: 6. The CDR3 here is CASSLDKLAGGSYNEQFF. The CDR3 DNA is TGTGCCAGCAGCTTAGATAAACTAGCGGGTGGCTCCTACAATGAGCAGTTCTTC.

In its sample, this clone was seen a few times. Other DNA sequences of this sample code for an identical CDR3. The DNA of the CDR3 is TGTGCCAGCTCACCCGACAGGAATGAAAAACTGTTTTTT. It is translated as CASSPDRNEKLFF. This rearrangement joins TRBV18 to TRBJ1-4; a possible D gene is TRBD1 (6 bases). The CDR3 has 13 residues. V was trimmed by 3 bases and J by 5 bases, leaving 7 bases between them. Looked up from germline, CDR1 is KGHSH and CDR2 is LQKENI.

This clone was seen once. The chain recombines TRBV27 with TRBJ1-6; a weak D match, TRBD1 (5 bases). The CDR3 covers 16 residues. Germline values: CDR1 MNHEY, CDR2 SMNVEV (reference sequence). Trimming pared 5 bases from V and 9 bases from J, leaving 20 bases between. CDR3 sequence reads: CASSPGLDRGRSPLHF. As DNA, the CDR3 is TGTGCCAGCAGTCCCGGTTTGGATAGGGGTCGTTCACCCCTCCACTTT.

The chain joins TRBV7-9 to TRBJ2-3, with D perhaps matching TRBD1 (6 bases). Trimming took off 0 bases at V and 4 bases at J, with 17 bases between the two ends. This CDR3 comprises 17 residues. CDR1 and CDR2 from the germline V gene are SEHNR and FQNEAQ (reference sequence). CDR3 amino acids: CASSLAGVRGSPDTQYF. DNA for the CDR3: TGTGCCAGCAGCTTAGCGGGCGTCAGGGGATCCCCAGATACGCAGTATTTT.

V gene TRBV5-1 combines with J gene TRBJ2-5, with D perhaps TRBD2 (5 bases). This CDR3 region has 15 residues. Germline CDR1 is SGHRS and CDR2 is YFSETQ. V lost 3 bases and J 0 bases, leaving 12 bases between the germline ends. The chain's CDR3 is CASSSRVNHQETQYF. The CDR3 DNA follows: TGCGCCAGCAGCTCGCGGGTTAATCACCAAGAGACCCAGTACTTC.

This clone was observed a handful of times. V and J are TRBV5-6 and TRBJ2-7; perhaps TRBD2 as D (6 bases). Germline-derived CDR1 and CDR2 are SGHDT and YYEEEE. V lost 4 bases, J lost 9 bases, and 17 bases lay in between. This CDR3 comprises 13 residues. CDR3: CASSPVVGGWQYF. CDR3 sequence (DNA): TGTGCCAGCAGCCCGGTAGTGGGGGGTTGGCAGTACTTC.

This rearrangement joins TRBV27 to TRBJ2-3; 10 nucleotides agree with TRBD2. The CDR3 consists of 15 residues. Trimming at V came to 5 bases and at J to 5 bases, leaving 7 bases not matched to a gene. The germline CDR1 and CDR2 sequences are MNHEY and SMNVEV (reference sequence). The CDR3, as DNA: TGTGCCAGCAGTCAGAGCGGGGGGGCTGTAGATACGCAGTATTTT. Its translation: CASSQSGGAVDTQYF.